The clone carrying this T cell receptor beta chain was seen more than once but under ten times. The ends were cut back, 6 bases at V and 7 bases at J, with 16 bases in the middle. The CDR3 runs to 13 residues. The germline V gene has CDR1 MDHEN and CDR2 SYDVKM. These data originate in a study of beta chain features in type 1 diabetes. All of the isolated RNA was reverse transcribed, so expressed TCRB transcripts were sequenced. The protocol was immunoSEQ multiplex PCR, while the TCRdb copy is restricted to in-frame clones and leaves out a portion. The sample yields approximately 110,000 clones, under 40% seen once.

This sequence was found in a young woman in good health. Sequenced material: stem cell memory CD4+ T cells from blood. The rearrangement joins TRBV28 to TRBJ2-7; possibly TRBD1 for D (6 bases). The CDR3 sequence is CASRRPVGGEQYF. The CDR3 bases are TGTGCCAGCAGGCGCCCCGTAGGGGGAGAGCAGTACTTC.